The rows below give T cell receptor beta chains drawn from one sample of a study of molecular identifiers for immune sequencing clone quantification. MiXCR, run by TCRdb on the PCR reads, gives a single entry per CDR3 protein. The sample lists approximately 670,000 distinct CDR3 sequences; 15% to 20% were seen once. The sequencing input was naive CD8+ T cells from blood, with Jurkat cell RNA spiked in. Every receptor here comes from a human donor in good health. Some libraries in this study had Jurkat cell RNA spiked in. The CDR3 runs from the conserved cysteine through the conserved F or W. A D gene is named only where the DNA matches it firmly. The size field is filled for only some rows; it gives once, few, many or a size class.

size	J	D	length	V	CDR3	DNA
few	TRBJ1-5	NA	17	TRBV13	CASSLVGRATPTDTQHF	TGTGCCAGCAGCTTAGTGGGAAGGGCTACTCCCACAGATACGCAGCATTTT
many	TRBJ2-1	NA	10	TRBV6-1	CASSEAPVFF	TGTGCCAGCAGTGAAGCGCCCGTGTTCTTC
many	TRBJ1-5	TRBD1	19	TRBV6-2/TRBV6-3	CASSQTGVRRYHSNQPQHF	TGTGCCAGCAGTCAAACAGGGGTCCGGAGATATCATAGCAATCAGCCCCAGCATTTT
NA	TRBJ2-7	NA	14	TRBV9	CASSVGGGRYEQYF	TGTGCCAGCAGCGTAGGTGGGGGGAGGTACGAGCAGTACTTC
many	TRBJ2-3	NA	15	TRBV14	CASSQPETRADTQYF	TGTGCCAGCAGCCAGCCCGAAACTAGGGCGGATACGCAGTATTTT
many	TRBJ1-1	TRBD1	13	TRBV29-1	CSVVQGWNTEAFF	TGCAGCGTGGTACAGGGGTGGAACACTGAAGCTTTCTTT
many	TRBJ2-7	TRBD1	12	TRBV20-1	CSWGQGYYEQYF	TGCAGCTGGGGACAGGGATACTACGAGCAGTACTTC
many	TRBJ2-7	NA	13	TRBV5-8	CASSPARRYEQYF	TGTGCCAGCAGCCCAGCTAGGCGATACGAGCAGTACTTC
NA	TRBJ1-5	TRBD1	18	TRBV19	CASSSLPTGTGGGQPQHF	TGTGCCAGTAGCTCCTTACCAACCGGGACAGGGGGCGGTCAGCCCCAGCATTTT
many	TRBJ1-5	NA	14	TRBV27	CASSTRGYGQPQHF	TGTGCCAGCAGTACCAGGGGTTATGGGCAGCCCCAGCATTTT
few	TRBJ1-5	NA	14	TRBV4-1	CASSHGWENQPQHF	TGCGCCAGCAGCCACGGCTGGGAGAATCAGCCCCAGCATTTT
many	TRBJ2-3	NA	12	TRBV3-1	CASSQDPHTQYF	TGTGCCAGCAGCCAAGATCCCCATACGCAGTATTTT
many	TRBJ1-5	NA	15	TRBV20-1	CSARDAFGGVQPQHF	TGCAGTGCTAGAGATGCATTTGGTGGGGTTCAGCCCCAGCATTTT
many	TRBJ1-2	TRBD1	14	TRBV6-5	CASSPDRVVYGYTF	TGTGCCAGCAGCCCGGACAGGGTAGTCTATGGCTACACCTTC
once	TRBJ2-2	NA	15	TRBV7-9	CAGSLGVANTGELFF	TGTGCCGGCAGCTTGGGGGTCGCGAACACCGGGGAGCTGTTTTTT
many	TRBJ2-7	NA	15	TRBV29-1	CSAIADGFLGPEQYF	TGCAGCGCCATAGCTGACGGCTTTCTCGGCCCCGAGCAGTACTTC
NA	TRBJ2-1	NA	13	TRBV29-1	CSGQTPSYNEQFF	TGCAGCGGACAGACGCCCTCCTACAATGAGCAGTTCTTC
once	TRBJ1-3	NA	15	TRBV4-1	CASSQDPGAGSTIYF	TGCGCCAGCAGCCAAGATCCTGGAGCTGGAAGCACCATATACTTT
NA	TRBJ1-5	NA	17	TRBV7-2	CASSLVGPREGDQPQHF	TGTGCCAGCAGCTTAGTTGGGCCCCGGGAGGGGGATCAGCCCCAGCATTTT
many	TRBJ1-5	NA	14	TRBV12-3/TRBV12-4	CASSTGTTNQPQHF	TGTGCCAGCAGTACCGGGACAACAAATCAGCCCCAGCATTTT
many	TRBJ2-7	NA	14	TRBV20-1	CSASVREASYEQYF	TGCAGTGCTAGTGTGAGGGAGGCCTCCTACGAGCAGTACTTC
many	TRBJ2-6	NA	15	TRBV7-9	CASRAPGTGANVLTF	TGTGCCAGCAGGGCACCAGGGACTGGGGCCAACGTCCTGACTTTC
many	TRBJ1-5	NA	13	TRBV27	CASSSMGDQPQHF	TGTGCCAGCAGTTCTATGGGAGATCAGCCCCAGCATTTT